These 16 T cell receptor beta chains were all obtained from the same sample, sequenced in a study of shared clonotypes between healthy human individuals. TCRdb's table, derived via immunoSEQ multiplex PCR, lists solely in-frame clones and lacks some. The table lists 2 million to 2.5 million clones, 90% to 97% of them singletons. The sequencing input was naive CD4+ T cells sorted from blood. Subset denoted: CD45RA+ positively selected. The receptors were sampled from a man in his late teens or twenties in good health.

CDR3 region: CAWSWGSGYTF. The CDR3 nucleotides read TGTGCCTGGAGTTGGGGTAGTGGCTACACCTTC. The V gene is TRBV30, the J gene TRBJ1-2, with unresolved D. CDR3 length equals 11 residues. Germline V gene sequence: CDR1 GTSNPN, CDR2 SVGIG (reference sequence). Trimming shortened V by 2 bases and J by 7 bases, and 8 bases separated the two germline ends.

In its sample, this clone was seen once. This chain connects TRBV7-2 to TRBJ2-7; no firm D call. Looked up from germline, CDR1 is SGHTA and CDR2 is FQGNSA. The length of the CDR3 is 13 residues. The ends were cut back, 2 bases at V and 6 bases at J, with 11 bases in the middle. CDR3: CASSLSGLGEQYF. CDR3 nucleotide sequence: TGTGCCAGCAGCTTAAGTGGGCTCGGCGAGCAGTACTTC.

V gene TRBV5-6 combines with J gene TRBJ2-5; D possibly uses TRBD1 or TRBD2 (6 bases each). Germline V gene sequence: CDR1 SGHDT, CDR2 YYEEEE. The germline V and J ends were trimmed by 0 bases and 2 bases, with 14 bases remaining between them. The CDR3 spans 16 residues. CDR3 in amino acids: CASSLGAGQTQETQYF. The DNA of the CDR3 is TGTGCCAGCAGCTTGGGCGCGGGACAAACTCAAGAGACCCAGTACTTC.

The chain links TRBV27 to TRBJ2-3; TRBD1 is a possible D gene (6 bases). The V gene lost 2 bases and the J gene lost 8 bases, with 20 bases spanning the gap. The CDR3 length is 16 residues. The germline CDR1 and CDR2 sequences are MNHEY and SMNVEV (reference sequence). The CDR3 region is CASSLMGRGVGSTQYF. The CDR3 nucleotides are TGTGCCAGCAGTTTAATGGGCAGGGGCGTCGGTAGTACGCAGTATTTT.

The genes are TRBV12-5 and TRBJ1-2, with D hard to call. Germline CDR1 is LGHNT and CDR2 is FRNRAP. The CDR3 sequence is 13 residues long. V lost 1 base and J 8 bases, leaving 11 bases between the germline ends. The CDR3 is CASGLGPSQGYTF. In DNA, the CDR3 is TGTGCTAGTGGTTTGGGCCCGAGCCAAGGCTACACCTTC.

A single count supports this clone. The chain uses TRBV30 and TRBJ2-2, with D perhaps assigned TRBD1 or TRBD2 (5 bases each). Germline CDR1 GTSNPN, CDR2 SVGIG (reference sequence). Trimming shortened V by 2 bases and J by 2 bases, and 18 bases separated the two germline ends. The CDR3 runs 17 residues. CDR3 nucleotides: TGTGCCTGGAGTCCCGACTCCGGGACCGCCAACACCGGGGAGCTGTTTTTT. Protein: CAWSPDSGTANTGELFF.

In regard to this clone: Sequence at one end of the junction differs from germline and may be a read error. The CDR3 is CASSLDGQNNQPQHF. The CDR3 DNA reads TGTGCCAGTAGTCTAGACGGACAGAATAATCAGCCCCAGCATTTT. The chain recombines TRBV19 with TRBJ1-5, with D perhaps TRBD1 (6 bases). Germline-derived CDR1 and CDR2 are LNHDA and SQIVND (reference sequence). CDR3 size: 15 residues.

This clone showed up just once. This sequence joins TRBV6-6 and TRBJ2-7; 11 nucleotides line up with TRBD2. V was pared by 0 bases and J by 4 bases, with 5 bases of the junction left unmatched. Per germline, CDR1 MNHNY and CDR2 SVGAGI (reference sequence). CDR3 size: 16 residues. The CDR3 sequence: CASSYSPASGRYEQYF. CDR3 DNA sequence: TGTGCCAGCAGTTACTCGCCGGCTAGCGGGAGGTACGAGCAGTACTTC.

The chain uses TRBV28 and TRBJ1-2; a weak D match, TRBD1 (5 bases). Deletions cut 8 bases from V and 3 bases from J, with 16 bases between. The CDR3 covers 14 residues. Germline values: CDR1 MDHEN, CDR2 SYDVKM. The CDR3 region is CASGSRGEDYGYTF. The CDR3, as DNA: TGTGCCAGCGGATCTAGGGGCGAGGACTATGGCTACACCTTC.

DNA of the CDR3: TGCAGCGCTGGGGGAGGGAGGGTGAGCGAGCAGTACTTC. Its translation: CSAGGGRVSEQYF. The chain is built from TRBV29-1 and TRBJ2-7; 7 bases are shared with TRBD2. From germline, CDR1 is SQVTM and CDR2 ANQGSEA. CDR3 length: 13 amino acids. V gave up 7 bases and J gave up 6 bases; unmatched junction bases: 12.

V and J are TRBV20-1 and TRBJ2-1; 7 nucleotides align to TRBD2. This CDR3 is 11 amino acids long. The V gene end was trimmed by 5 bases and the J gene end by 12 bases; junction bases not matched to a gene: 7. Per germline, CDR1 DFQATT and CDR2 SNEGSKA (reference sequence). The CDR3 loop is CSAQGLVGQFF. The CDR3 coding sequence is TGCAGTGCTCAAGGACTAGTAGGGCAGTTCTTC.

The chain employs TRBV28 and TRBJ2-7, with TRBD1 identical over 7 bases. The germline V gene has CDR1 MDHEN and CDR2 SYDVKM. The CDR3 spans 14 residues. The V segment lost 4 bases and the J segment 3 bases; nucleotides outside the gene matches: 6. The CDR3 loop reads CASSSGTEYYEQYF. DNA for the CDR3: TGTGCCAGCAGTTCCGGGACAGAGTACTACGAGCAGTACTTC.

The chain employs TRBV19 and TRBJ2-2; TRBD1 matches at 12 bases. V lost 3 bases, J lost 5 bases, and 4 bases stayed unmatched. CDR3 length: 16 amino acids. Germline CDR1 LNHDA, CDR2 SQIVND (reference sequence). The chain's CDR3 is CASSIGTGGGTGELFF. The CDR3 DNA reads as TGTGCCAGTAGTATTGGGACAGGGGGCGGTACCGGGGAGCTGTTTTTT.

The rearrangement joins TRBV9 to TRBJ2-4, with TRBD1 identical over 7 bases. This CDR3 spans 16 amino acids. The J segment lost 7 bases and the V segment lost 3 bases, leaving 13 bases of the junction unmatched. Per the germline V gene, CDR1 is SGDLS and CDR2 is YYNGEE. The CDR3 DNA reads TGTGCCAGCAGCGCGTTCCCTCAGACAGGGTTGAACATTCAGTACTTC. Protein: CASSAFPQTGLNIQYF.

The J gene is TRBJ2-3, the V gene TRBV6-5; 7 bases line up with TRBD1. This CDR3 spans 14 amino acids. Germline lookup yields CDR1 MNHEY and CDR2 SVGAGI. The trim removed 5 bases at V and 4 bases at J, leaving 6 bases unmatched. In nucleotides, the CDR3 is TGTGCCAGCAGTGCTACCGGGACAGCAGATACGCAGTATTTT. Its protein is CASSATGTADTQYF.

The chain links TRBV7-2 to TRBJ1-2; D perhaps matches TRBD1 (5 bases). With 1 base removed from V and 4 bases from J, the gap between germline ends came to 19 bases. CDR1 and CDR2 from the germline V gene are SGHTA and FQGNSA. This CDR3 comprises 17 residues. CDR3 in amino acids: CASSLVSGTVSGYGYTF. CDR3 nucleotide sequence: TGTGCCAGCAGCTTAGTCTCCGGGACGGTTTCCGGCTATGGCTACACCTTC.